This T cell receptor beta chain was observed in a study of somatic mutations in cytotoxic T cells in rheumatoid arthritis. J gave up 8 bases and V 4 bases, and 10 bases lay outside the gene matches. Germline values: CDR1 SGHDT, CDR2 YYEEEE. CDR3 length: 14 residues. Study processing details: Seldom did patient CD8+ clones exceeding 1% match published virus-specific TCRB sequences. The assay was immunoSEQ multiplex PCR, and TCRdb's table has in-frame clones only and misses some. V and J calls and clone size are those listed in that table; D and trimming were worked out from the DNA. Here the sample spans about 16,000 clones, approximately 75% being singletons.

The TCR comes from an adult with rheumatoid arthritis. Material for sequencing was CD8+ T cells sorted from blood. The rearrangement joins TRBV5-6 to TRBJ1-2; 8 nucleotides agree with TRBD1. Here the CDR3 DNA reads TGTGCCAGCAGCCCCGGACAGGGTGTTGGGGGCTACACCTTC. Protein product: CASSPGQGVGGYTF.